A selection of T cell receptor beta chains follows, all from one sample in a study of OX40 agonist ivuxolimab in advanced cancers. Using immunoSEQ multiplex PCR, the repertoire was profiled, and TCRdb retains in-frame clones only, with some absent. Of tens of thousands of clones in the sample, approximately 84% are singletons; the top ten hold about 9.4%. The specimen comprised CD4+ or CD8+ T cells sorted from blood, sampled in a trial of the OX40 agonist ivuxolimab. The receptors shown here come from an adult with an advanced solid tumor such as melanoma, head and neck, liver or kidney cancer. CDR3s include the opening cysteine and the closing phenylalanine or tryptophan. A D gene is named only where the DNA matches it firmly. Not every row has a clone size; where given, it reads once, few, many or a size class.

v_gene,d_gene,j_gene,abundance,CDR3aa,CDR3nt
TRBV5-6,-,TRBJ2-7,-,CASSLDRVYEQYF,TGTGCCAGCAGCTTGGACAGGGTCTACGAGCAGTACTTC
TRBV10-2,-,TRBJ1-1,-,CASRTTSDRQTEAFF,TGCGCCAGCAGAACCACCTCCGACAGACAAACTGAAGCTTTCTTT
TRBV5-1,-,TRBJ2-3,-,CASSNPEGAGDTQYF,TGCGCCAGCAGCAACCCCGAAGGGGCCGGAGATACGCAGTATTTT
TRBV28,TRBD1,TRBJ2-3,-,CASSLGTGGADTQYF,TGTGCCAGCAGTTTAGGGACAGGGGGCGCAGATACGCAGTATTTT
TRBV28,TRBD1,TRBJ2-1,-,CASSLPGQGAWNEQFF,TGTGCCAGCAGTTTACCGGGACAGGGGGCATGGAATGAGCAGTTCTTC
TRBV30,-,TRBJ1-5,few,CAWSEITNQPQHF,TGTGCCTGGAGTGAGATAACCAATCAGCCCCAGCATTTT
TRBV28,-,TRBJ1-3,-,CASSSSNSGNTIYF,TGTGCCAGCAGTTCATCGAACTCTGGAAACACCATATATTTT
TRBV7-2,-,TRBJ2-2,-,CASSLTNTGELFF,TGTGCCAGCAGCTTAACGAACACCGGGGAGCTGTTTTTT
TRBV7-9,TRBD1,TRBJ2-3,once,CASSGTGTGVFPDTQYF,TGTGCCAGCAGCGGTACCGGGACAGGGGTTTTCCCAGATACGCAGTATTTT
TRBV7-6,-,TRBJ2-7,-,CASSLEEGMVHEQYF,TGCGCCAGCAGCTTAGAGGAGGGTATGGTACACGAGCAGTACTTC
TRBV10-3,-,TRBJ2-4,-,CAISELGALAKNIQYF,TGTGCCATCAGTGAGCTGGGGGCCTTGGCCAAAAACATTCAGTACTTC
TRBV9,-,TRBJ2-1,-,CASSGLRDGNEQFF,TGTGCCAGCAGCGGCCTAAGGGATGGCAATGAGCAGTTCTTC
TRBV19,TRBD1,TRBJ1-5,few,CASSLDRDQPQHF,TGTGCCAGTAGTCTTGACAGGGATCAGCCCCAGCATTTT
TRBV11-3,-,TRBJ2-3,-,CASSLGWARDTQYF,TGTGCCAGCAGCTTAGGGTGGGCGCGGGATACGCAGTATTTT
TRBV30,TRBD1,TRBJ2-7,-,CAWNPGQGPYEQYF,TGTGCCTGGAACCCTGGACAGGGCCCCTACGAGCAGTACTTC
TRBV30,-,TRBJ2-1,-,CACSGRGKNYNEQFF,TGTGCCTGCAGCGGACGTGGGAAGAACTACAATGAGCAGTTCTTC
TRBV7-9,TRBD1,TRBJ1-2,-,CASSLPGTGYGYTF,TGTGCCAGCAGCTTACCCGGGACAGGCTATGGCTACACCTTC
TRBV18,-,TRBJ1-5,-,CASSPHTDQPQHF,TGTGCCAGCTCACCCCACACGGATCAGCCCCAGCATTTT
TRBV19,-,TRBJ2-3,-,CASSTGLQDTQYF,TGTGCCAGTAGTACCGGACTTCAAGATACGCAGTATTTT
TRBV7-9,TRBD1,TRBJ2-5,-,CASETGEETQYF,TGTGCCAGCGAGACAGGGGAAGAGACCCAGTACTTC
TRBV19,-,TRBJ2-1,-,CASRKPGHLVGEQFF,TGTGCCAGTAGGAAACCGGGACACCTCGTGGGTGAGCAGTTCTTC
TRBV5-1,TRBD1,TRBJ2-7,-,CASGTGTGGIYEQYF,TGCGCCAGCGGGACCGGGACAGGTGGGATCTACGAGCAGTACTTC
TRBV28,TRBD2,TRBJ2-5,-,CASSGLAGKETQYF,TGTGCCAGCAGCGGACTAGCGGGGAAGGAGACCCAGTACTTC
TRBV18,-,TRBJ1-4,-,CASSRGRISTNEKLFF,TGTGCCAGCTCACGAGGTAGAATTTCAACTAATGAAAAACTGTTTTTT
TRBV7-2,-,TRBJ1-3,once,CASSQDAAMSTIYF,TGTGCCAGCAGCCAAGACGCCGCGATGAGCACCATATATTTT
TRBV27,-,TRBJ2-3,-,CASSLAGLADTQYF,TGTGCCAGCAGTTTAGCGGGACTCGCAGATACGCAGTATTTT
TRBV7-2,-,TRBJ1-2,once,CASSLVKRGGGYTF,TGTGCCAGCAGCTTAGTAAAGAGGGGTGGGGGCTACACCTTC
TRBV7-3,-,TRBJ2-7,-,CASSPGLGYYEQYF,TGTGCCAGCAGCCCGGGACTCGGGTACTACGAGCAGTACTTC
TRBV28,-,TRBJ1-5,-,CASSPLQGPPYNQPQHF,TGTGCCAGCAGCCCGCTACAGGGTCCCCCTTACAATCAGCCCCAGCATTTT
TRBV18,TRBD2,TRBJ2-7,-,CASSPVLAGAEKGDEQYF,TGTGCCAGCTCACCGGTCCTAGCGGGAGCCGAAAAAGGGGACGAGCAGTACTTC
TRBV7-6,TRBD1,TRBJ1-1,-,CASSRTTGGNEAFF,TGTGCCAGCAGCCGGACCACAGGGGGGAACGAGGCTTTCTTT
TRBV30,-,TRBJ1-5,-,CAWSRARALGVLSNQPQHF,TGTGCCTGGAGTAGAGCCCGGGCCTTGGGTGTACTTAGCAATCAGCCCCAGCATTTT
TRBV5-5,-,TRBJ2-7,once,CASSLRIEQYF,TGTGCCAGCAGCTTGCGGATCGAGCAGTACTTC
TRBV29-1,TRBD1,TRBJ1-2,-,CSVELGDRVNYGYTF,TGCAGCGTTGAATTAGGGGACAGGGTGAACTATGGCTACACCTTC
TRBV19,-,TRBJ2-5,-,CASSYRDGETQYF,TGTGCCAGTAGCTACAGGGATGGGGAGACCCAGTACTTC
TRBV5-1,-,TRBJ1-2,many,CASSSQGGLPYGYTF,TGCGCCAGCAGCTCCCAGGGCGGGTTACCCTATGGCTACACCTTC
TRBV7-2,-,TRBJ1-2,once,CASSLARRSTYGYTF,TGTGCCAGCAGCTTAGCGCGCCGGAGTACTTATGGCTACACCTTC
TRBV6-6,TRBD2,TRBJ2-5,-,CASSSSGTGETQYF,TGTGCCAGCAGTTCTAGCGGGACGGGGGAAACCCAGTACTTC
TRBV7-6,TRBD1,TRBJ2-1,-,CASSSPGTGVWEQFF,TGTGCCAGCAGCTCTCCCGGGACAGGGGTCTGGGAGCAGTTCTTC
TRBV6-5,TRBD2,TRBJ2-1,-,CASKELAEYNEQFF,TGTGCCAGCAAGGAACTAGCGGAATACAATGAGCAGTTCTTC